Below are 32 T cell receptor beta chains sequenced from a single sample in a study of blood T cells in healthy people across ages. It was with a sample-barcoded 5' primer and a J-beta primer mix that a second PCR of about 6 to 12 cycles was run. MiXCR, run by TCRdb on the 5' RACE reads, gives a single entry per CDR3 protein. The sample includes hundreds of thousands of distinct CDR3 sequences, around 32% seen only once; the top ten take approximately 15%. Sequencing input: blood. The receptor source for this set is a woman older than 75 in good health.

This clonotype has only a few counts. A read error is possible here, since a much larger clone lies one base away. The chain links TRBV7-2 to TRBJ2-5, with D possibly TRBD1 on 6 matching bases. Judging by the DNA end, TRBJ2-1 fits better; the J call may be wrong. Germline V CDR1 and CDR2: SGHTA, FQGNSA. The CDR3 consists of 13 residues. CDR3 coding DNA: TGTGCCAGCAGCTTCCAGGGGATCACGACCCAGTTCTTC. It specifies CASSFQGITTQFF.

The chain employs TRBV20-1 and TRBJ1-5; D unclear. The CDR3 loop spans 14 amino acids. The V end was cut by 3 bases, the J end by 5 bases, with 14 bases between. Germline V gives CDR1 DFQATT, CDR2 SNEGSKA (reference sequence). The DNA for the CDR3 is TGCAGTGCTAGGGAACGAGTGGGGTATCAGCCCCAGCATTTT. As protein: CSARERVGYQPQHF.

With respect to this clonotype: A much larger clone differs from this one at a single base, so this may be a read error. CDR3 loop: CSALGQGQLRGTEAFF. The CDR3 nucleotides read TGCAGCGCCTTAGGGCAGGGACAACTAAGGGGCACTGAAGCTTTCTTT. The chain links TRBV29-1 to TRBJ1-1, with D possibly being TRBD1 (6 bases). Germline V gene data show CDR1 as SQVTM and CDR2 as ANQGSEA. Between the trimmed V and J ends, which lost 7 bases and 4 bases, there was a span of 25 bases. The CDR3 has 16 amino acids.

This clonotype has a count of ten or more. Germline is not matched at one junction end, which may reflect a read error. This CDR3 is CAFSESGDRGSGYTF. The CDR3 coding sequence is TGTGCCTTCAGTGAGTCGGGGGACAGGGGTAGTGGCTACACCTTC. The rearrangement joins TRBV10-3 to TRBJ1-2, with TRBD1 matching over 10 bases. The CDR3 consists of 15 residues. Germline assignment: CDR1 ENHRY and CDR2 SYGVKD.

As to this clonotype: One base away lies a much larger clone, so this may be a sequencing read error. This chain connects TRBV6-2 or TRBV6-3 to TRBJ2-5; D possibly matches TRBD1 or TRBD2 (5 bases each). The J call may be mistaken, given a closer DNA end match to TRBJ2-7. This CDR3 has 14 residues. Germline CDR1 is MNHEY and CDR2 is SVGEGT. CDR3 nucleotides: TGTGCCAGCAGTTCCCACGGGGCAGCTCCCGAGCAGTACTTC. It yields the protein CASSSHGAAPEQYF.

This clonotype was seen many times. Given a much more abundant clone one base away, this may be a read error. The chain uses TRBV7-9 and TRBJ2-5; no clear D. The CDR3 contains 13 residues. With 4 bases removed from V and 11 bases from J, the gap between germline ends came to 17 bases. CDR1 is SEHNR and CDR2 is FQNEAQ in the germline V gene (reference sequence). CDR3 bases: TGTGCCAGCAGCTCCCTGTGGATCAATGAGCAGTACTTC. Translation: CASSSLWINEQYF. Using reference TRBV7-9 and TRBJ2-5 for the parts outside the CDR3, the full variable domain is DTGVSQNPRHKITKRGQNVTFRCDPISEHNRLYWYRQTLGQGPEFLTYFQNEAQLEKSRLLSDRFSAERPKGSFSTLEIQRTEQGDSAMYLCASSSLWINEQYFGPGTRLLVL.

This clonotype has just a few counts. The chain couples TRBV30 to TRBJ2-3, with D maybe TRBD1 (6 bases). The CDR3 is 12 residues long. The germline V and J ends were trimmed by 4 bases and 4 bases, with 9 bases remaining between them. Germline V lookup: CDR1 GTSNPN, CDR2 SVGIG (reference sequence). The CDR3 protein is CAWKQGPDTQYF. The CDR3 DNA follows: TGTGCCTGGAAACAGGGCCCAGATACGCAGTATTTT.

For this clonotype: A read error is possible here, since a much larger clone lies one base away. The chain employs TRBV6-1 and TRBJ1-2; D gene uncertain. This CDR3 has 13 amino acids. Germline CDR1 reads MNHNS; CDR2 reads SASEGT. V was pared by 9 bases and J by 4 bases, with 15 bases between. The CDR3 protein is CARDSSGSYGYTF. The CDR3 nucleotides read TGTGCCAGGGACTCCTCAGGTTCCTATGGCTACACCTTC.

In its sample, this clonotype was seen many times. The chain employs TRBV18 and TRBJ2-6; TRBD2 aligns across 8 bases. With V trimmed by 3 bases and J by 2 bases, 3 bases remained unmatched. CDR3 length: 16 amino acids. The V gene's germline CDR1 is KGHSH and CDR2 LQKENI. CDR3 amino acids: CASSPLRGAGANVLTF. The CDR3 DNA follows: TGTGCCAGCTCACCGTTGCGGGGGGCTGGGGCCAACGTCCTGACTTTC.

This chain links TRBV7-2 with TRBJ2-7; D might be TRBD1 or TRBD2, each matching 5 bases. There are 13 residues in the CDR3. Trimming left V 5 bases short and J 9 bases short, with 17 bases between. Germline V CDR1 and CDR2: SGHTA, FQGNSA. CDR3 sequence: CASSIQGRGLQYF. The DNA of the CDR3 is TGTGCCAGCAGCATTCAGGGTCGAGGGTTGCAGTACTTC.

There are a few counts of this clonotype. This chain uses TRBV21-1 with TRBJ1-6. TRBV21-1 is a pseudogene locus. The CDR3 loop spans 17 amino acids. CDR3 region: CASSKSNASGYNSPLHF. CDR3 coding DNA: TGTGCCAGCAGCAAATCGAACGCCTCGGGCTATAATTCACCCCTCCACTTT.

This clonotype occurred a few times. A clone one base away is much larger, so this may be a read error. The chain links TRBV7-9 to TRBJ1-1; TRBD1 is a possible D gene (6 bases). Looked up from germline, CDR1 is SEHNR and CDR2 is FQNEAQ (reference sequence). The V gene lost 5 bases and the J gene lost 5 bases, with 18 bases spanning the gap. The CDR3 has 15 amino acids. The DNA of the CDR3 is TGTGCCAGCAGCCCCTACAGAGGGGGAGGAACTGAAGCTTTCTTT. Amino acid sequence: CASSPYRGGGTEAFF.

This clonotype was detected many times. J is TRBJ2-1 and V is TRBV7-2, with 15 bases lining up with TRBD2. Germline lookup yields CDR1 SGHTA and CDR2 FQGNSA. The CDR3 is made up of 15 amino acids. J lost 7 bases, V lost 5 bases, and 3 bases had no gene match. This chain's CDR3 is CASSLGLAGGNEQFF. The CDR3 DNA reads TGTGCCAGCAGCCTGGGACTAGCGGGGGGAAATGAGCAGTTCTTC. The variable domain in full, with the rest retrieved from reference TRBV7-2 and TRBJ2-1, is GAGVSQSPSNKVTEKGKDVELRCDPISGHTALYWYRQSLGQGLEFLIYFQGNSAPDKSGLPSDRFSAERTGGSVSTLTIQRTQQEDSAVYLCASSLGLAGGNEQFFGPGTRLTVL.

On this clonotype itself: A much larger clonotype is one base distant, so this may be a read error. The chain carries TRBV5-5 and TRBJ1-2; TRBD1 matches at 9 bases. Germline V gene sequence: CDR1 SGHKS, CDR2 YYEKEE (reference sequence). This CDR3 spans 14 amino acids. The CDR3 DNA sequence: TGTGCCAGCAGCACCGGGACAGGGAACTATGGCTGCACCTTC. The encoded protein is CASSTGTGNYGCTF.

Note on this clonotype: A much bigger clone sits one base away, suggesting this may be a read error. The chain is built from TRBV28 and TRBJ2-4; no clear D gene. Germline assignment: CDR1 MDHEN and CDR2 SYDVKM. The CDR3 runs to 13 residues. V lost 4 bases, J lost 13 bases, and 17 bases lay in between. The CDR3 nucleotides read TGTGCCAGCAGTTCACGGGTAACCTACGGGCAGTACTTC. Translating it yields CASSSRVTYGQYF. The whole variable domain, remainder taken from reference TRBV28 and TRBJ2-4, is DVKVTQSSRYLVKRTGEKVFLECVQDMDHENMFWYRQDPGLGLRLIYFSYDVKMKEKGDIPEGYSVSREKKERFSLILESASTNQTSMYLCASSSRVTYGQYFGAGTRLSVL.

This clonotype was observed many times. V usage is TRBV11-2 and J usage is TRBJ2-1, with 12 bases aligning to TRBD2. The CDR3 runs to 16 residues. V lost 1 base, J lost 15 bases, and 13 bases stayed unmatched. Germline V CDR1 and CDR2: SGHAT, FQNNGV. CDR3: CASSLGPSSGGAHRFF. DNA for the CDR3: TGTGCCAGCAGCTTAGGCCCTTCTAGCGGGGGGGCCCACCGGTTCTTC.

The V gene is TRBV3-1, the J gene TRBJ1-2; no reliable D call. The CDR3 spans 11 residues. V was trimmed by 4 bases and J by 8 bases, leaving 8 bases between them. Per the germline V gene, CDR1 is LGHDT and CDR2 is YNNKEL (reference sequence). The CDR3 is CASSRAEGYTF. The CDR3 nucleotides are TGTGCCAGCAGCCGCGCAGAGGGCTACACCTTC.

V usage is TRBV7-2 and J usage is TRBJ2-6; weak D call: TRBD2 (5 bases). The CDR3 is made up of 16 amino acids. V shed 2 bases and J shed 0 bases, with 8 bases lying between them. CDR1 and CDR2 (germline): SGHTA, FQGNSA. The CDR3 is CASSLRGSSGANVLTF. The CDR3 DNA follows: TGTGCCAGCAGCTTACGAGGGAGCTCTGGGGCCAACGTCCTGACTTTC.

For this clonotype: The junction departs from the called germline gene at one end, perhaps through a read error. V is TRBV27 and J is TRBJ1-5, with TRBD1 matching over 9 bases. Germline V CDR1 and CDR2: MNHEY, SMNVEV (reference sequence). The CDR3 has 14 amino acids. DNA of the CDR3: TGCGCCAGCAGTACCCGGGACAGGGATCAGCCCCAGCATTTT. This encodes CASSTRDRDQPQHF.

The chain employs TRBV30 and TRBJ1-5; 9 bases line up with TRBD1. The CDR3 contains 16 residues. Trimming took 1 base from V and 1 from J; bases not matched to a gene: 5. The germline gives CDR1 GTSNPN, CDR2 SVGIG (reference sequence). CDR3 DNA sequence: TGTGCCTGGAGTGGGACAGGGGTTTTGAGCAATCAGCCCCAGCATTTT. This translates into CAWSGTGVLSNQPQHF.

This clonotype was recorded many times. V and J are TRBV5-1 and TRBJ2-4, with D uncertain. The V end was cut by 0 bases, the J end by 0 bases, with 10 bases between. CDR1 is SGHRS, CDR2 YFSETQ, per germline. This CDR3 region has 16 residues. Here the CDR3 reads CASSLGDGRAKNIQYF. CDR3 coding DNA: TGCGCCAGCAGCTTGGGAGACGGTAGAGCCAAAAACATTCAGTACTTC. The full variable domain, rest sourced from reference TRBV5-1 and TRBJ2-4, is KAGVTQTPRYLIKTRGQQVTLSCSPISGHRSVSWYQQTPGQGLQFLFEYFSETQRNKGNFPGRFSGRQFSNSRSEMNVSTLELGDSALYLCASSLGDGRAKNIQYFGAGTRLSVL.

This clonotype was detected ten times or more. The chain has TRBV20-1 and TRBJ1-1; no clear D gene. The CDR3 length is 13 residues. The germline gives CDR1 DFQATT, CDR2 SNEGSKA (reference sequence). Trimming cost V 1 base and J 3 bases, with 9 bases left between them. CDR3 sequence reads: CSARGSVYTEAFF. Written as DNA, the CDR3 is TGCAGTGCTAGAGGTTCGGTGTACACTGAAGCTTTCTTT.

Comments on this clonotype: A much larger clone lies a single base off, so this may be a read error. The V and J genes are TRBV3-1 and TRBJ2-1; D gene ambiguous. Germline V lookup: CDR1 LGHDT, CDR2 YNNKEL (reference sequence). The CDR3 loop spans 14 amino acids. V was clipped by 5 bases and J by 13 bases, with 21 bases between them. The chain's CDR3 is CASSTVWTQETQFF. The CDR3 DNA is TGTGCCAGCAGCACGGTGTGGACCCAAGAGACCCAGTTCTTC.

This clonotype has just a few counts. At one end, the junction sequence differs from germline, possibly due to a read error. The rearrangement links TRBV5-1 to TRBJ1-1; 7 positions agree with TRBD1. The CDR3 runs to 15 residues. Germline V gene sequence: CDR1 SGHRS, CDR2 YFSETQ. The CDR3 nucleotides are TGCGTCAGCAGCTTAGGGACAGATCTGAGCACTGAAGCTTTCTTT. Its protein product is CVSSLGTDLSTEAFF.

The chain is built from TRBV10-3 and TRBJ1-1; D might be TRBD1 (6 bases). Germline values: CDR1 ENHRY, CDR2 SYGVKD. CDR3 size: 19 residues. V was clipped by 2 bases and J by 2 bases, with 24 bases between them. The CDR3 region has the DNA TGTGCCATCAGTGAGAACTCAGGGGTGTGGGTTAATGGAAACACTGAAGCTTTCTTT. It encodes CAISENSGVWVNGNTEAFF.

V usage is TRBV2 and J usage is TRBJ1-5, with 9 nucleotides matching TRBD1. V trimming: 6 bases; J trimming: 4 bases; junction bases outside the gene matches: 7. The germline V gene encodes CDR1 SNHLY and CDR2 FYNNEI. There are 15 residues in the CDR3. In DNA, the CDR3 is TGTGCCAGCAGGGATGGGACAGGGATTAATCAGCCCCAGCATTTT. It yields the protein CASRDGTGINQPQHF.

In this sample, this clonotype turned up many times. This chain links TRBV15 with TRBJ2-5, with 8 bases aligning to TRBD1. CDR3 size: 16 residues. V lost 0 bases and J lost 5; bases outside the gene matches: 8. Looked up from germline, CDR1 is LNHNV and CDR2 is YYDKDF (reference sequence). Here the CDR3 DNA reads TGTGCCACCAGCAGAGAAGGGACAGGCAAGGGGGAGACCCAGTACTTC. Its protein product is CATSREGTGKGETQYF.

Ten or more counts support this clonotype. This chain uses TRBV10-3 with TRBJ2-6, with D unclear. Germline CDR1 reads ENHRY; CDR2 reads SYGVKD. V was pared by 7 bases and J by 1 base, with 5 bases between. The CDR3 has 13 residues. CDR3 in DNA: TGTGCCATCATGGGGTCTGGGGCCAACGTCCTGACTTTC. Its protein product is CAIMGSGANVLTF.

Here the CDR3 reads CSVESTGPDTGELFF. The CDR3 DNA follows: TGCAGCGTTGAGTCGACAGGGCCGGACACCGGGGAGCTGTTTTTT. The chain links TRBV29-1 to TRBJ2-2; TRBD1 aligns across 7 bases. J lost 3 bases, V lost 3 bases, and 7 bases had no gene match. Per the germline V gene, CDR1 is SQVTM and CDR2 is ANQGSEA. This CDR3 is built from 15 residues.

This clonotype was seen at least ten times. The chain uses TRBV7-2 and TRBJ2-7, with D hard to call. Trimming removed 0 bases at V and 6 bases at J, with 9 bases between. Germline assignment: CDR1 SGHTA and CDR2 FQGNSA. The CDR3 covers 13 residues. The CDR3 loop reads CASSLARMSEQYF. CDR3 DNA sequence: TGTGCCAGCAGCTTAGCCCGGATGTCCGAGCAGTACTTC.

As regards this clonotype: An end of the junction does not agree with germline; a read error may underlie this. This chain joins TRBV7-9 and TRBJ2-1; 7 bases fit TRBD1. The CDR3 sequence is 17 residues long. The germline CDR1 and CDR2 sequences are SEHNR and FQNEAQ (reference sequence). The CDR3 DNA reads as TGTGCCAGCAGCCCCTCAGTCGGGACAGACGTTTACAATGGGCAGTTCTTC. Translating it yields CASSPSVGTDVYNGQFF.

This clonotype was counted ten times or more. The chain has TRBV5-5 and TRBJ2-3; possible D gene TRBD1, 5 bases. The germline gives CDR1 SGHKS, CDR2 YYEKEE (reference sequence). The CDR3 is 17 amino acids. Between the trimmed V and J ends, which lost 4 bases and 0 bases, there was a span of 18 bases. The chain's CDR3 is CASSLGAGIPSTDTQYF. For the CDR3, the DNA is TGTGCCAGCAGCCTTGGAGCAGGGATCCCGAGCACAGATACGCAGTATTTT.